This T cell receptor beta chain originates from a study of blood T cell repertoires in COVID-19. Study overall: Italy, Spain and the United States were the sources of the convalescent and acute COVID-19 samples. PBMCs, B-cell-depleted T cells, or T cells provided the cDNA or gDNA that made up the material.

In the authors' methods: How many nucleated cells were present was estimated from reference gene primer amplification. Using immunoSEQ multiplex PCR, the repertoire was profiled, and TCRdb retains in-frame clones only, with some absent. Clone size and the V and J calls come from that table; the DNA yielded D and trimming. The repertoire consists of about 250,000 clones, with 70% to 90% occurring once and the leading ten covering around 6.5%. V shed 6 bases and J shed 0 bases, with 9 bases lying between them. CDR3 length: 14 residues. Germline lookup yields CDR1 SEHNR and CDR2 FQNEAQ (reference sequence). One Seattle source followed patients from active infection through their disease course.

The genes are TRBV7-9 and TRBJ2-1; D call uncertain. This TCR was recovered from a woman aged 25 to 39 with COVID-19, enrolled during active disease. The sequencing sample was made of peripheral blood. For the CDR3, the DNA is TGTGCCAGCAGGCGGAATCGCTCCTACAATGAGCAGTTCTTC. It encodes CASRRNRSYNEQFF. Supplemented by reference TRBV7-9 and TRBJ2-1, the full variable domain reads DTGVSQNPRHKITKRGQNVTFRCDPISEHNRLYWYRQTLGQGPEFLTYFQNEAQLEKSRLLSDRFSAERPKGSFSTLEIQRTEQGDSAMYLCASRRNRSYNEQFFGPGTRLTVL.